Each of the 21 T cell receptor beta chains below was sequenced from the same sample in a study of blood T cell repertoires in COVID-19. TCRdb's copy holds only in-frame clones and misses some; the assay was immunoSEQ multiplex PCR. The data hold roughly 410,000 clones, with around 90% observed a single time. Sequencing was performed on peripheral blood. The origin of the receptors is a man between 40 and 49 years old with acute or convalescent COVID-19.

This chain joins TRBV6-5 and TRBJ2-3, with no clear D. V shed 2 bases and J shed 0 bases, with 9 bases lying between them. Germline CDR1 is MNHEY and CDR2 is SVGAGI. This CDR3 contains 15 residues. The CDR3 bases are TGTGCCAGCAGTTACGTTAGCACTAGCACAGATACGCAGTATTTT. Protein: CASSYVSTSTDTQYF.

The chain recombines TRBV9 with TRBJ2-7; TRBD1 is a possible D gene (5 bases). Germline values: CDR1 SGDLS, CDR2 YYNGEE. Trimming removed 0 bases at V and 5 bases at J, with 9 bases between. The CDR3 spans 13 residues. As DNA, the CDR3 is TGTGCCAGCAGCGTAGACCCCAGGGACGAGCAGTACTTC. Its translation: CASSVDPRDEQYF. Full variable domain (missing parts from reference TRBV9 and TRBJ2-7): DSGVTQTPKHLITATGQRVTLRCSPRSGDLSVYWYQQSLDQGLQFLIQYYNGEERAKGNILERFSAQQFPDLHSELNLSSLELGDSALYFCASSVDPRDEQYFGPGTRLTVT.

For this clone: Other DNA sequences within the sample encode an identical CDR3. The chain couples TRBV30 to TRBJ1-5, with 7 positions matching TRBD1. CDR1 is GTSNPN and CDR2 is SVGIG in the germline V gene (reference sequence). CDR3 size: 13 residues. After removal of 3 bases from V and 2 bases from J, the junction contained 1 base not matched to a gene. CDR3 region: CAWRGQGNQPQHF. The CDR3 nucleotides are TGTGCCTGGAGAGGACAGGGCAATCAGCCCCAGCATTTT.

The chain employs TRBV6-5 and TRBJ1-1, with D unclear. The V and J ends lost 7 bases and 6 bases respectively, with 21 bases between them. CDR3 size: 15 residues. The germline V gene has CDR1 MNHEY and CDR2 SVGAGI. The CDR3 loop is CASTGYPSSGSEAFF. The DNA of the CDR3 is TGTGCCAGCACCGGCTATCCCTCCTCGGGGTCTGAAGCTTTCTTT.

The CDR3 region is CASRGGGDGYTEAFF. CDR3 sequence (DNA): TGTGCCAGCAGGGGTGGGGGGGATGGTTACACTGAAGCTTTCTTT. J is TRBJ1-1 and V is TRBV27; tentative D call: TRBD1 (5 bases). Trimming took 6 bases from V and 3 from J, leaving 17 bases between them. CDR3 size: 15 residues. Per the germline V gene, CDR1 is MNHEY and CDR2 is SMNVEV (reference sequence).

In its sample, this clone was seen a few times. The V and J genes are TRBV19 and TRBJ2-2, with 8 positions matching TRBD1. After removal of 9 bases from V and 0 bases from J, the junction contained 3 bases not matched to a gene. The CDR3 is 14 residues long. Germline CDR1 reads LNHDA; CDR2 reads SQIVND (reference sequence). CDR3 in amino acids: CASRQGTNTGELFF. DNA for the CDR3: TGTGCCAGCAGACAGGGGACGAACACCGGGGAGCTGTTTTTT.

The chain employs TRBV12-3 or TRBV12-4 and TRBJ1-5; D remains unclear. The CDR3 is 13 residues long. The V end was cut by 3 bases, the J end by 9 bases, with 12 bases between. DNA for the CDR3: TGTGCCAGCAGTTTTTCACCCCGGGGGCCCCAGCATTTT. Encoded protein: CASSFSPRGPQHF.

V is TRBV27 and J is TRBJ1-2; 9 bases fit TRBD1. The CDR3 loop spans 15 amino acids. V shed 4 bases, J shed 2 bases, and the junction held 5 bases outside the gene matches. CDR1 is MNHEY, CDR2 SMNVEV, per germline (reference sequence). The CDR3 spells CASSSSGTGNYGYTF. CDR3 DNA: TGTGCCAGCAGTTCCTCCGGGACAGGGAACTATGGCTACACCTTC.

The chain has TRBV2 and TRBJ2-7; D is undetermined. This CDR3 comprises 11 residues. Per the germline V gene, CDR1 is SNHLY and CDR2 is FYNNEI. V was cut by 5 bases and J by 3 bases, with 5 bases left in between. CDR3 amino acids: CASSPVYEQYF. The CDR3 DNA sequence: TGTGCCAGCAGTCCAGTCTACGAGCAGTACTTC.

This chain links TRBV5-4 with TRBJ1-1; D not certain. With 0 bases removed from V and 1 base from J, the gap between germline ends came to 10 bases. Germline V CDR1 and CDR2: SGHNT, YYREEE (reference sequence). This CDR3 is built from 15 residues. The CDR3 nucleotides are TGTGCCAGCAGCTTGGATTATGGCAGGAACACTGAAGCTTTCTTT. It specifies CASSLDYGRNTEAFF.

This chain links TRBV19 with TRBJ1-4, with a possible D match to TRBD1 (6 bases). Germline CDR1 and CDR2: LNHDA and SQIVND (reference sequence). This CDR3 contains 15 residues. The V end lost 3 bases, the J end lost 7 bases, and 15 bases lay between the germline ends. DNA for the CDR3: TGTGCCAGTAGTATCCGACATCCAGGGGCTGAAAAACTGTTTTTT. The encoded protein is CASSIRHPGAEKLFF.

V is TRBV6-5 and J is TRBJ2-1; TRBD1 matches at 9 bases. This CDR3 is built from 11 residues. Germline-derived CDR1 and CDR2 are MNHEY and SVGAGI. V lost 6 bases and J lost 16; bases outside the gene matches: 7. CDR3 in amino acids: CASSQGQGYFF. The CDR3 region has the DNA TGTGCCAGCAGCCAGGGACAGGGCTACTTCTTC.

The chain combines TRBV29-1 with TRBJ1-5; 8 nucleotides agree with TRBD1. With V trimmed by 1 base and J by 3 bases, 8 bases remained unmatched. Per germline, CDR1 SQVTM and CDR2 ANQGSEA. CDR3 length: 16 residues. The CDR3 region has the DNA TGCAGCGTTGAAGGCGCAGGGGGCAAGAACAATCAGCCCCAGCATTTT. Amino acid sequence: CSVEGAGGKNNQPQHF.

The V and J genes are TRBV10-1 and TRBJ2-7; 7 bases are a match to TRBD1. Germline V gene sequence: CDR1 WNHNN, CDR2 SYGVQD (reference sequence). The CDR3 is made up of 15 amino acids. Unmatched junction bases numbered 12, after V lost 6 bases and J lost 4 bases. The CDR3 spells CASSLRTGQAYEQYF. For the CDR3, the DNA is TGCGCCAGCAGCCTTCGGACAGGACAAGCTTACGAGCAGTACTTC.

This chain uses TRBV10-2 with TRBJ1-4, with D tentatively TRBD1 (5 bases). The CDR3 totals 16 residues. The germline gives CDR1 WSHSY, CDR2 SAAADI. Trimming pared 7 bases from V and 3 bases from J, leaving 18 bases between. CDR3 bases: TGCGCCAGCATGCAGCCTTGGGGGGAAGCTAATGAAAAACTGTTTTTT. Amino acids: CASMQPWGEANEKLFF.

This clone was picked up one time. V and J are TRBV9 and TRBJ1-1; TRBD1 aligns across 7 bases. The J segment lost 3 bases and the V segment lost 4 bases, leaving 6 bases of the junction unmatched. Germline loops: CDR1 SGDLS, CDR2 YYNGEE. This CDR3 has 14 residues. Here the CDR3 DNA reads TGTGCCAGCAGCCCGAGGGACAGTTACACTGAAGCTTTCTTT. Translation gives CASSPRDSYTEAFF.

The CDR3 sequence is CASSQELGNTDTQYF. CDR3 nucleotides: TGCGCCAGCAGCCAAGAGTTGGGCAACACAGATACGCAGTATTTT. V usage is TRBV4-1 and J usage is TRBJ2-3, with D uncertain. CDR1 MGHRA and CDR2 YSYEKL come from the germline V gene. V lost 0 bases and J 2 bases, leaving 9 bases between the germline ends. The CDR3 runs 15 residues.

V and J are TRBV9 and TRBJ2-7; 12 positions match TRBD1. V shed 4 bases, J shed 10 bases, and the junction held 9 bases outside the gene matches. This CDR3 region has 14 residues. Germline V CDR1 and CDR2: SGDLS, YYNGEE. The CDR3 spells CASSLGQGASSQYF. CDR3 nucleotides: TGTGCCAGCAGCCTGGGACAGGGGGCGTCCTCCCAGTACTTC.

As to this clone: Compared with germline, one end of the junction differs, possibly owing to a read error. V is TRBV27 and J is TRBJ1-5; 8 bases agree with TRBD1. The CDR3 has 15 residues. The germline V gene has CDR1 MNHEY and CDR2 SMNVEV (reference sequence). The CDR3 nucleotides read TGTGCCAGCAGACCTATTGGGACAGGCAACCAGCCCCAGCATTTT. As protein: CASRPIGTGNQPQHF.

The chain employs TRBV19 and TRBJ2-7; a possible D gene is TRBD1 (5 bases). Germline lookup yields CDR1 LNHDA and CDR2 SQIVND (reference sequence). V was clipped by 1 base and J by 2 bases, with 12 bases between them. The CDR3 runs to 15 residues. As DNA, the CDR3 is TGTGCCAGTAGTATAGCGTCTCAGGGCCCCTACGAGCAGTACTTC. Its translation: CASSIASQGPYEQYF. Complete variable domain (other parts from reference TRBV19 and TRBJ2-7): DGGITQSPKYLFRKEGQNVTLSCEQNLNHDAMYWYRQDPGQGLRLIYYSQIVNDFQKGDIAEGYSVSREKKESFPLTVTSAQKNPTAFYLCASSIASQGPYEQYFGPGTRLTVT.

This chain links TRBV20-1 with TRBJ1-2; D remains ambiguous. The CDR3 has 11 residues. V was clipped by 3 bases and J by 4 bases, with 6 bases between them. CDR1 and CDR2 (germline): DFQATT, SNEGSKA (reference sequence). CDR3 sequence (DNA): TGCAGTGCTAGGGCCGTCTATGGCTACACCTTC. Translation gives CSARAVYGYTF.